This TCR beta chain was profiled in a study of human T cells and chemical hapten exposure. At the level of the study: Donors were sensitized with 2% DPC on the upper inner arm. Patch tests put 0.01% DPC on the upper back, read at 6 days.

There are a few counts of this clonotype. The V and J ends lost 2 bases and 4 bases, in that order; junction bases with no gene match: 8. The CDR3 sequence is 16 residues long. The germline CDR1 and CDR2 sequences are GTSNPN and SVGIG (reference sequence). Per the original methods: Sampled TCR counts reached a median of 95,638 per sample, with values ranging from about 20,000 to 700,000. TCRdb independently ran MiXCR on the RACE reads; one entry per CDR3 protein. TCRdb assigned the V and J calls; the authors' analysis was not used. This sample has 85,000 to 100,000 distinct CDR3 sequences; 10% to 14% occur once, and the top ten carry around 3.1%. Time point specified: pre-sensitization, week 0. Treatment defined: therapeutic diphenylcyclopropenone sensitization with weekly scalp DPC.

The sample was whole blood, taken in connection with sensitization to the hapten diphenylcyclopropenone (DPC). The chain uses TRBV30 and TRBJ2-1; 10 bases agree with TRBD2. The sequence came from a woman aged 55 to 70 with alopecia areata. Some clones in this sample may be carry-over from other donors' samples. The CDR3 DNA sequence: TGTGCCTGGAGTCTACTAGCGGGGCGGGTATACAATGAGCAGTTCTTC. This sequence encodes CAWSLLAGRVYNEQFF.